This record covers a single T cell receptor (beta chain). This clone has only a few counts. This clone's antigen is unknown. No clone much larger than this one lies a single base away; base qualities are absent. The record originates from a study of beta chain features in type 1 diabetes (dated 2018 in TCRdb). Broadly, across the study: Patients and healthy donors did not differ in mean age, gender distribution, total cell number or subset yield. Across all samples, about 110 million sorted cells were examined, and cell number per subset correlated strongly with RNA yield. The study compared the TCRB repertoires of sorted circulating CD4+ T cell subsets in recently diagnosed type 1 diabetes patients with those in matched healthy donors. Whereas all 30 or so donors provided naive and central memory subsets, regulatory and stem cell-like memory subsets were isolated from just 8 patients and roughly eight healthy donors. Beyond this particular receptor, the publication reports: Shorter templates might be favored by PCR, yet because patient and control samples were amplified and corrected together, any such skew would affect both groups equally. Because cDNA was sequenced instead of genomic DNA, activated cells with high expression could be over-represented, although the groups did not differ in activation or CD3 levels. Naive, central memory and regulatory TCRB repertoires appeared to be more alike among patients than among healthy donors. A moderate but significant shortening of TCRB CDR3 length was observed in type 1 diabetes patients in all four CD4+ subsets. At VDJ recombination sites, patients with type 1 diabetes made fewer insertions and deleted more nucleotides, a pattern implying thymic rearrangement abnormalities. HLA sub-analyses involved small numbers of individuals, so any influence of HLA type on TCRB rearrangement remained unresolved.

A single peripheral blood draw of approximately 120 mL on average was collected from each donor into heparinised tubes. A BD FACSAria II was used to sort naive, central memory, regulatory and stem cell-like memory CD4+ T cells with a panel that included CD45RO, CCR7, CD25, CD127, CD95 and CD27. All sorted populations exceeded 95% purity. PBMCs were isolated immediately by Lymphoprep density gradient centrifugation and stained directly without culture. So that batch effects would be minimized, each experiment stained and sorted samples in pairs, pairing one healthy donor with one patient. The High Capacity cDNA Reverse Transcription Kit was used to reverse transcribe all of the isolated RNA, meaning that expressed TCRB transcripts were what got sequenced. Deep immunoSEQ sequencing was applied to naive, central memory and regulatory T cell samples, giving an average of about 3.7 million total reads per sample. Sorted cells were lysed in RLT buffer, and RNA was extracted using DNase-treated RNeasy Micro or Mini kits according to cell number. Each cell subset was processed separately to prevent cross-contamination, with patient and healthy donor samples processed together. TCRB sequences were amplified from cDNA with the immunoSEQ multiplex PCR, producing 87-bp fragments spanning the CDR3 region. Sequencing of the amplicons was done on the Illumina HiSeq platform. The paper's data handling went like this. PCR bias was computationally corrected using synthetic template baselines, reads within Hamming distance 2 were collapsed, and singletons that could not be merged were discarded. Reads were aligned to IMGT to assign V, D and J genes, CDR3 length, and insertions or deletions at six rearrangement sites. Clonotype counts were normalized to sorted cell number within each subset before computing true diversity and Gini coefficients with the tcR R package. The overlap coefficient, calculated on TCRB nucleotide sequences, was used to measure repertoire sharing. Out-of-frame TCRB sequences from naive cells were analyzed to stand in for the pre-selection repertoire. Entries here come from immuneACCESS through TCRdb and include only in-frame sequences with V and J called. Some clones fail to appear in such tables; in the studies checked, an unresolved V gene covers under half of the shortfall, and the cause of the remainder is unknown. For V, J and clone size, that table is used; D and trimming come from the DNA. The sample table lists 300,000 to 400,000 clones, around 10% of them with a count of one. The ten largest make up around 0.015% of the sample.

The V end gives up 6 bases and the J end 4 bases, leaving 7 bases in the junction not matched to a gene. The CDR1 and CDR2 encoded by the germline V gene are KGHSH and LQKENI. Its CDR3 holds 15 amino acids, cysteine through phenylalanine. Only the CDR3 DNA is retained, 45 bases long and in frame from the first base. The clonotype originates from a woman in her 30s in good health. The chain is assembled from TRBV18 and TRBJ2-1; 9 nucleotides in the junction match TRBD1. Material: naive CD4+ T cells from blood. The meaning of the sample's cell subset or site label: true naive CD4+ T cells. The DNA is TGTGCCAGCTCCCCCGGGACAGGGTTTTACAATGAGCAGTTCTTC. This codes for CASSPGTGFYNEQFF. Joined to the reference TRBV18 and TRBJ2-1 proteins, this CDR3 gives the full variable domain: NAGVMQNPRHLVRRRGQEARLRCSPMKGHSHVYWYRQLPEEGLKFMVYLQKENIIDESGMPKERFSAEFPKEGPSILRIQQVVRGDSAAYFCASSPGTGFYNEQFFGPGTRLTVL.